Listed here are 10 T cell receptor beta chains from one sample, sequenced in a study of blood T cell repertoires in COVID-19. Sequenced by immunoSEQ multiplex PCR; TCRdb stores in-frame clones only, minus some. There are about 250,000 clones in the sample; about 80% occur only once, and roughly 4.6% lies in the top ten. The sequenced material came from peripheral blood. These receptors were obtained from a woman older than 75 with active or convalescent COVID-19.

The chain has TRBV5-1 and TRBJ2-7; possible D gene TRBD2, 6 bases. This CDR3 is built from 14 residues. Trimming took 3 bases from V and 4 from J, leaving 14 bases between them. Germline loops: CDR1 SGHRS, CDR2 YFSETQ. The DNA for the CDR3 is TGCGCCAGCAGCTCCGGGGACTTCGGATACGAGCAGTACTTC. It is translated as CASSSGDFGYEQYF.

This clone was observed once. The V gene is TRBV5-1, the J gene TRBJ1-3, with 8 bases matching TRBD1. Germline lookup yields CDR1 SGHRS and CDR2 YFSETQ. J was trimmed by 2 bases and V by 3 bases; bases with no gene match: 7. The length of the CDR3 is 16 residues. The CDR3 protein is CASSSTIQGAGNTIYF. The CDR3 coding sequence is TGCGCCAGCAGCTCGACTATACAGGGGGCTGGAAACACCATATATTTT.

The V gene is TRBV3-1 (or the pseudogene TRBV3-2), the J gene TRBJ2-5, with 11 bases matching TRBD2. After removal of 4 bases from V and 5 bases from J, the junction contained 9 bases not matched to a gene. Germline assignment: CDR1 LGHDT and CDR2 YNNKEL (reference sequence). The CDR3 has 16 amino acids. This CDR3 is CASSLMGLAVGETQYF. CDR3 DNA sequence: TGTGCCAGCAGCCTCATGGGACTAGCGGTTGGTGAGACCCAGTACTTC.

The chain carries TRBV5-1 and TRBJ2-7, with a possible D match to TRBD2 (6 bases). Trimming removed 4 bases at V and 1 base at J, with 15 bases between. The length of the CDR3 is 15 residues. Germline V gene data show CDR1 as SGHRS and CDR2 as YFSETQ. As DNA, the CDR3 is TGCGCCAGCAGCCGAGGGAGCGGGCCTTCCTACGAGCAGTACTTC. Its protein is CASSRGSGPSYEQYF. Filled out from reference TRBV5-1 and TRBJ2-7, the complete variable domain reads KAGVTQTPRYLIKTRGQQVTLSCSPISGHRSVSWYQQTPGQGLQFLFEYFSETQRNKGNFPGRFSGRQFSNSRSEMNVSTLELGDSALYLCASSRGSGPSYEQYFGPGTRLTVT.

This rearrangement joins TRBV30 to TRBJ1-4; the match to TRBD1 covers 7 bases. CDR3 length: 15 residues. Trimming took 4 bases from V and 5 from J; bases not matched to a gene: 10. CDR1 and CDR2 from the germline V gene are GTSNPN and SVGIG (reference sequence). The CDR3 region is CAWTWGTAFNEKLFF. The CDR3 DNA follows: TGTGCCTGGACTTGGGGGACAGCCTTCAATGAAAAACTGTTTTTT.

The gene calls are TRBV12-2 and TRBJ2-7; no check of the table's D call, TRBD1, against the DNA was made. TRBV12-2 has pseudogene status. The CDR3 spans 12 residues. CDR3 residues: CASRDPGYEQYF. The CDR3, as DNA: TGTGCAAGTCGCGACCCAGGGTACGAGCAGTACTTC.

J is TRBJ2-3 and V is TRBV10-2, with TRBD2 matching over 13 bases. The V segment lost 5 bases and the J segment 0 bases; nucleotides outside the gene matches: 8. Germline V CDR1 and CDR2: WSHSY, SAAADI. The CDR3 sequence is 18 residues long. The CDR3 DNA follows: TGCGCCAGCAGTAAGAGACTAGCGGGAGGCTCTAGCACAGATACGCAGTATTTT. Its translation: CASSKRLAGGSSTDTQYF.

The table lists this clone with a few counts. V is TRBV7-2 and J is TRBJ1-2, with 8 positions matching TRBD1. The CDR3 is 17 residues long. V gave up 4 bases and J gave up 0 bases; unmatched junction bases: 10. Germline V lookup: CDR1 SGHTA, CDR2 FQGNSA. The CDR3 spells CASSSPLDRVTNYGYTF. CDR3 DNA: TGTGCCAGCAGCTCCCCGCTGGACAGGGTAACTAACTATGGCTACACCTTC.

This clone was detected ten times or more. The V call is TRBV28, the J call TRBJ1-3; D not resolved. CDR1 is MDHEN and CDR2 is SYDVKM in the germline V gene. This CDR3 comprises 14 residues. V was shortened by 7 bases and J by 0 bases, with 10 bases between the two germline ends. In DNA, the CDR3 is TGTGCCAGCACCAGATCCCACTCTGGAAACACCATATATTTT. It translates to CASTRSHSGNTIYF. The complete variable domain, with remaining parts taken from reference TRBV28 and TRBJ1-3, reads DVKVTQSSRYLVKRTGEKVFLECVQDMDHENMFWYRQDPGLGLRLIYFSYDVKMKEKGDIPEGYSVSREKKERFSLILESASTNQTSMYLCASTRSHSGNTIYFGEGSWLTVV.

This chain uses TRBV19 with TRBJ1-4, with a possible D match to TRBD1 (6 bases). Germline lookup yields CDR1 LNHDA and CDR2 SQIVND (reference sequence). The V and J ends lost 3 bases and 3 bases respectively, with 11 bases between them. This CDR3 is built from 15 residues. This CDR3 reads CASSINRASNEKLFF. The CDR3 bases are TGTGCCAGTAGTATTAACAGGGCTTCTAATGAAAAACTGTTTTTT.